A selection of T cell receptor beta chains follows, all from one sample in a study of T cell responses to AZD1222 COVID-19 vaccine. TCRdb's copy holds only in-frame clones and misses some; the assay was immunoSEQ multiplex PCR. Among tens of thousands of clones, 89% were seen once, and the ten largest hold around 15%. Sequenced here: peripheral blood, sampled 28 days after the second AZD1222 dose. All receptors derive from an adult who received the AZD1222 COVID-19 vaccine. The CDR3 runs from the conserved cysteine through the conserved F or W. A D gene is named only where the DNA matches it firmly. Some rows mark clone size as missing; the rest say once, few, many or name a class of expanded clone.

>TRBJ2-3|TRBV2|.|TRBD2
TGTGCCAGCAGTGAAGCGGGACTAGCGATAACAGATACGCAGTATTTT
CASSEAGLAITDTQYF
>TRBJ2-5|TRBV9|.|TRBD2
TGTGCCAGCAGCGTAGGAGCGGGAGGGTTGAGGCGCCAAGAGACCCAGTACTTC
CASSVGAGGLRRQETQYF
>TRBJ2-5|TRBV20-1|.|.
TGCAGTGCTAGTGGGGCTCAGGGCGAGACCCAGTACTTC
CSASGAQGETQYF
>TRBJ2-1|TRBV4-1|.|.
TGCGCCAGCAGCTACTCCGGGGGAGCGACCTACAATGAGCAGTTCTTC
CASSYSGGATYNEQFF
>TRBJ2-7|TRBV19|.|TRBD2
TGTGCCAGTCGCGCGCTAGCGGGAGCCGCCTACGAGCAGTACTTC
CASRALAGAAYEQYF
>TRBJ2-1|TRBV15|medium-sized|.
TGTGCCACCAGCAGAGGGGCGTATGTGGACCAAGTCTACAATGAGCAGTTCTTC
CATSRGAYVDQVYNEQFF
>TRBJ2-5|TRBV19|.|TRBD1
TGTGCCGTTGGGACAGGGGGCTTGGAGACCCAGTACTTC
CAVGTGGLETQYF
>TRBJ2-1|TRBV19|.|TRBD1
TGTGCCAGTAGTATAAGGTTAGGGACAGGGTCATCTGAGCAGTTCTTC
CASSIRLGTGSSEQFF
>TRBJ1-1|TRBV5-5|.|.
TGTGCCAGCAGCCCCCAGGCTAACACTGAAGCTTTCTTT
CASSPQANTEAFF
>TRBJ2-1|TRBV4-2|.|.
TGTGCCAGCAGCCAAGAGGGTAGTGTTAATGAGCAGTTCTTC
CASSQEGSVNEQFF
>TRBJ2-7|TRBV2|.|.
TGTGCCAGCAGCCCCCAAGGGAACGTCGGCGGGTACGAGCAGTACTTC
CASSPQGNVGGYEQYF
>TRBJ1-2|TRBV30|.|TRBD1
TGTGCCTGGAGTGTAACGGCAGGGGGTGACTATGGCTACACCTTC
CAWSVTAGGDYGYTF
>TRBJ1-1|TRBV30|.|.
TGTGCCTGGAGTGTGGAATTGAACACTGAAGCTTTCTTT
CAWSVELNTEAFF
>TRBJ2-7|TRBV13|once|.
TGTGCCAGCAGCTCCGGGGGCCCAACCTACGAGCAGTACTTC
CASSSGGPTYEQYF
>TRBJ2-3|TRBV27|once|.
TGTGCCAGCAGTTCGAGCTGGGGCACAGATACGCAGTATTTT
CASSSSWGTDTQYF
>TRBJ1-5|TRBV6-2/TRBV6-3|.|.
TGTGCCAGCAGCACAGGACCTCAGCCCCAGCATTTT
CASSTGPQPQHF
>TRBJ2-7|TRBV19|.|TRBD1
TGTGCCAGTAGTACTACCGGGACAGATAACGAGCAGTACTTC
CASSTTGTDNEQYF
>TRBJ2-7|TRBV3-1/TRBV3-2|.|TRBD1
TGTGCCAGCAGCCAAGAGAGGGACAGCCATCCCTACGAGCAGTACTTC
CASSQERDSHPYEQYF
>TRBJ2-1|TRBV7-9|once|.
TGTGCCAGCAGCTTAGCAAAAGACCGGGAGCAGTTCTTC
CASSLAKDREQFF
>TRBJ1-6|TRBV14|.|.
TGTGCCAGCAGCCAAGATTGGGGGGACTATAATTCACCCCTCCACTTT
CASSQDWGDYNSPLHF
>TRBJ1-1|TRBV14|.|.
TGTGCCAGCAGCCAAGGGGTCACCACTGAAGCTTTCTTT
CASSQGVTTEAFF
>TRBJ2-1|TRBV11-3|few|TRBD2
TGTGCCAGCAGCTTAGGGAGGACTAGCGGGAGGGGAGAGCAGTTCTTC
CASSLGRTSGRGEQFF
>TRBJ2-1|TRBV2|.|.
TGTGCCAGCAGTGAGGGAAGTGGGGTGCGGAGGAATGAGCAGTTCTTC
CASSEGSGVRRNEQFF
>TRBJ2-7|TRBV3-1/TRBV3-2|.|TRBD2
TGTGCCAGCAGCCAAGCCGGGACTAGCGGTTGGATTAAGAACGAGCAGTACTTC
CASSQAGTSGWIKNEQYF
>TRBJ2-1|TRBV29-1|.|TRBD1
TGCAGCGTTGAAAGGGACAGGGATCCTTGGGGGTTCTTC
CSVERDRDPWGFF
>TRBJ1-2|TRBV5-1|once|.
TGCGCCAGCAGCTTGGTGGGGGCAGGCTATGGCTACACCTTC
CASSLVGAGYGYTF
>TRBJ2-3|TRBV6-5|.|TRBD2
TGTGCCAGCAGTTCTCGGACTAGCGGCACAGATACGCAGTATTTT
CASSSRTSGTDTQYF
>TRBJ2-1|TRBV19|.|.
TGTGCCAGTAGTATAGCTACTTCCTCCTACAATGAGCAGTTCTTC
CASSIATSSYNEQFF
>TRBJ1-2|TRBV21-1|.|.
TGTGCCAGCAGCCCCACTCAACCTTATGGCTACACCTTC
CASSPTQPYGYTF
>TRBJ2-7|TRBV7-8|.|TRBD1
TGTGCCAGCAGCTTAGTCCGGGACAGGACCTACGAGCAGTACTTC
CASSLVRDRTYEQYF
>TRBJ2-7|TRBV7-2|.|TRBD2
TGTGCCAGCAGCCCTAGACTTCTACTAGCGGGACGGAACGAGCAGTACTTC
CASSPRLLLAGRNEQYF
>TRBJ1-6|TRBV30|.|.
TGTGCCTGGAGCGCCGAGGGTTCCTATAATTCACCCCTCCACTTT
CAWSAEGSYNSPLHF
>TRBJ1-2|TRBV4-3|.|.
TGCGCCAGCAGCCTCACCAATGGCTATGGCTACACCTTC
CASSLTNGYGYTF
>TRBJ2-7|TRBV6-5|.|TRBD1
TGTGCCAGCAGTCCCCCAGGGGGTAGCTACGAGCAGTACTTC
CASSPPGGSYEQYF
>TRBJ1-6|TRBV19|.|TRBD1
TGTGCCAGTAGTCCACGGACAGGGGGGTATGGTTCACCCCTCCACTTT
CASSPRTGGYGSPLHF
>TRBJ1-1|TRBV6-5|.|.
TGTGCCAGCAGTTACCGGGCAGGTCGGGGCACTGAAGCTTTCTTT
CASSYRAGRGTEAFF
>TRBJ1-2|TRBV19|.|.
TGTGCCAGTAGTATAGATCTTAGGTCCGGGGCTAACTATGGCTACACCTTC
CASSIDLRSGANYGYTF
>TRBJ1-1|TRBV19|.|TRBD1
TGTGCCAGTAGAACGGGACAGGCCTACACTGAAGCTTTCTTT
CASRTGQAYTEAFF
>TRBJ1-6|TRBV4-2|.|.
TGTGCCAGCAGCCAAGATACAGGCGGTGATTCACCCCTCCACTTT
CASSQDTGGDSPLHF
>TRBJ2-7|TRBV7-2|.|TRBD1
TGTGCCAGCAGCTTAGAGACAGGGATTTACGAGCAGTACTTC
CASSLETGIYEQYF
>TRBJ1-5|TRBV2|.|.
TGTGCCCGCGGGGGGAGAAATCAGCCCCAGCATTTT
CARGGRNQPQHF
>TRBJ1-5|TRBV5-5|.|TRBD1
TGTGCCAGCAGCTGGGGGACAGGGGGAAGTCAGCCCCAGCATTTT
CASSWGTGGSQPQHF